A selection of T cell receptor beta chains follows, all from one sample in a study of blood T cell repertoires in COVID-19. Data came from immunoSEQ multiplex PCR; TCRdb stores just in-frame clones and leaves some out. The table includes 350,000 to 450,000 clones, around nine tenths detected once. The specimen sequenced was PBMCs or T cells enriched from blood (not recorded which). The source of these receptors is a woman aged 18-30 years who had been exposed to COVID-19. Both conserved end residues are part of each CDR3. D genes are given only for firm matches. Size tells how often a clone was seen (once, few, many) or the class of an expanded clone, and some rows leave it out.

d_gene	v_gene	j_gene	abundance	CDR3aa	CDR3nt
NA	TRBV6-5	TRBJ1-5	NA	CASSPTGDQPQHF	TGTGCCAGCAGCCCCACAGGAGATCAGCCCCAGCATTTT
NA	TRBV3-1/TRBV3-2	TRBJ1-6	NA	CASSQRNSPLHF	TGTGCCAGCAGCCAGAGAAATTCACCCCTCCACTTT
TRBD2	TRBV5-1	TRBJ2-4	NA	CASSFQGSSGIANQYF	TGCGCCAGCAGCTTTCAGGGGTCTAGCGGGATAGCAAATCAGTACTTC
TRBD2	TRBV11-2	TRBJ2-3	NA	CASRTGLAGDTQYF	TGTGCCAGCAGGACGGGACTAGCGGGAGATACGCAGTATTTT
TRBD1	TRBV18	TRBJ1-2	NA	CASHRDRANYGYTF	TGTGCCAGCCATCGGGACAGGGCTAACTATGGCTACACCTTC
NA	TRBV24-1	TRBJ2-3	NA	CATSDPRASGTDTQYF	TGTGCCACCAGTGACCCCCGAGCCTCCGGCACAGATACGCAGTATTTT
TRBD1	TRBV25-1	TRBJ2-7	once	CASTPQGQTYEQYF	TGTGCCAGCACTCCTCAGGGACAGACCTACGAGCAGTACTTC
NA	TRBV12-5	TRBJ1-1	NA	CASGLVQADGNTEAFF	TGTGCTAGTGGTTTGGTACAGGCAGACGGAAACACTGAAGCTTTCTTT
TRBD1	TRBV28	TRBJ1-3	NA	CASSKGGMGSGNTIYF	TGTGCCAGCAGTAAAGGGGGCATGGGTTCTGGAAACACCATATATTTT
NA	TRBV3-1/TRBV3-2	TRBJ1-1	NA	CASSQDPGVYAFF	TGTGCCAGCAGCCAAGATCCAGGGGTTTACGCTTTCTTT
NA	TRBV27	TRBJ2-3	NA	CASSKGDLFTDTQYF	TGTGCCAGCAGTAAAGGGGACTTGTTCACAGATACGCAGTATTTT
NA	TRBV28	TRBJ2-7	NA	CASRVTGSSYEQYF	TGTGCCAGCAGGGTGACAGGTAGCTCCTACGAGCAGTACTTC
TRBD1	TRBV7-2	TRBJ2-2	NA	CASSLGQGGTGELFF	TGTGCCAGCAGCTTAGGACAGGGGGGCACCGGGGAGCTGTTTTTT
NA	TRBV28	TRBJ1-4	once	CAAQGGANEKLFF	TGTGCCGCCCAAGGGGGAGCTAATGAAAAACTGTTTTTT